This T cell receptor beta chain derives from a study of OX40 agonist ivuxolimab in advanced cancers. About the study: Patients got intravenous ivuxolimab at 0.01 to 10 mg/kg every 2 weeks. Patients were under 90% male with ages roughly 20 to 80, mean around 58. Patients assigned to dose escalation were diagnosed with hepatocellular carcinoma, melanoma, renal cell or head and neck cancer. The study, taken as a whole, reports: Circulating CD4+ and CD8+ T cells showed clonal expansion by week 6 at 0.1 to 3.0 mg/kg.

The germline V gene has CDR1 SGHKS and CDR2 YYEKEE (reference sequence). This CDR3 comprises 14 residues. Losses at the gene ends were 4 bases for V and 7 bases for J; bases not matched to a gene: 10. Method: immunoSEQ multiplex PCR; TCRdb's copy keeps in-frame clones and lacks some. The sample lists roughly 70,000 clones; 75% to 90% were seen once. Regarding this clone: Its antigen is not identified.

Sequencing used CD4+ or CD8+ T cells sorted from blood, obtained in a trial of the OX40 agonist ivuxolimab. The chain couples TRBV5-5 to TRBJ1-1; 7 positions match TRBD1. The clonotype was recovered from an adult with an advanced solid tumor such as melanoma, head and neck, liver or kidney cancer. CDR3 DNA sequence: TGTGCCAGCAGCCTTCAGACAGGGAATAATGAAGCTTTCTTT. Amino acids: CASSLQTGNNEAFF.